This TCR beta chain was identified in a study of brain T cells in children with intractable seizures. Sequencing was limited to surgery cases with top T cell transcript signatures in brain tissue. Patients received at least one anti-epileptic drug before surgery. The study's findings and limits: Viral specificity was inferred only from CDR3 similarity; HCMV serostatus was unknown. Pre- and post-surgery blood differed in depth, so pre-surgery absences may be undersampling.

The CDR3 spans 18 residues. V lost 2 bases and J lost 5, with 22 bases in between. Looked up from germline, CDR1 is KGHSH and CDR2 is LQKENI. Points on this clone: Its specificity is not known.

Profiling relied on immunoSEQ multiplex PCR, and the TCRdb table lists in-frame clones only, not all of them. The table lists around 44,000 clones, approximately 92% of them singletons. This chain joins TRBV18 and TRBJ1-3, with D maybe TRBD1 (6 bases). The sequence was obtained from a girl under 10 years old with tuberous sclerosis and intractable seizures. The material was peripheral blood, obtained at surgery. The CDR3 protein is CASSPTGTLQAGRNTIYF. The CDR3 nucleotides read TGTGCCAGCTCACCAACAGGGACACTCCAAGCAGGGAGAAACACCATATATTTT.